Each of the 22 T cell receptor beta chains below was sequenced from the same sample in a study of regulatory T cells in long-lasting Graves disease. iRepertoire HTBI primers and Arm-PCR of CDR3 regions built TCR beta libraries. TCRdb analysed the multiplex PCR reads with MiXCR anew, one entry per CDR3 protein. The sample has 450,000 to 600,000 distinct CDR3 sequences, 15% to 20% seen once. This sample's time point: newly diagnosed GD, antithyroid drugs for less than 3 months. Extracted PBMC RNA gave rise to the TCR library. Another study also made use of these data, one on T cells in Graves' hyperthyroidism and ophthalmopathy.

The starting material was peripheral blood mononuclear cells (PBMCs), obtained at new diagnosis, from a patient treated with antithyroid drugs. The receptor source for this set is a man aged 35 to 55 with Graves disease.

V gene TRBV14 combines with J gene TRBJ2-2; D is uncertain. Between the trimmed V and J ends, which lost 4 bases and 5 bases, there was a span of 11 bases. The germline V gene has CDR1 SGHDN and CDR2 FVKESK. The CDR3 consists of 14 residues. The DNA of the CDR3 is TGTGCCAGCAGCCCCTGGTCCGGGACCGGGGAGCTGTTTTTT. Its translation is CASSPWSGTGELFF.

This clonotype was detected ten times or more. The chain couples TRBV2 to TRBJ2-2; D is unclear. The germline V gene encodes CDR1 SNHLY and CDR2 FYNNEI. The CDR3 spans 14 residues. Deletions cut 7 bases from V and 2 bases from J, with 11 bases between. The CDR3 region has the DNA TGTGCCAGCAACGCGAACGCAAACACCGGGGAGCTGTTTTTT. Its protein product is CASNANANTGELFF.

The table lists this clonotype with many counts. The CDR3 sequence: CATSRGREGRDNEQFF. The CDR3 DNA follows: TGTGCCACCAGCAGAGGACGGGAGGGCCGAGACAATGAGCAGTTCTTC. This sequence joins TRBV15 and TRBJ2-1, with TRBD2 matching over 8 bases. The trim removed 1 base at V and 5 bases at J, leaving 7 bases unmatched. This CDR3 is 16 amino acids long. CDR1 is LNHNV and CDR2 is YYDKDF in the germline V gene (reference sequence).

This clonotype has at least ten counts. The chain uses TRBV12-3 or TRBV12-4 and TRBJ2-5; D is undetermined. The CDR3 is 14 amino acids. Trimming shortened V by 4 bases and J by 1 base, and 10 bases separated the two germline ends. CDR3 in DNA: TGTGCCAGCAGTTCTGGCATTCTCCAAGAGACCCAGTACTTC. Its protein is CASSSGILQETQYF.

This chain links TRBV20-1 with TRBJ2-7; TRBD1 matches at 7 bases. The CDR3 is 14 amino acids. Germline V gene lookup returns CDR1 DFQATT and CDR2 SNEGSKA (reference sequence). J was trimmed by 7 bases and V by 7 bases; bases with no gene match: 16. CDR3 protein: CSGTDREPLREQYF. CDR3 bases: TGCAGTGGTACAGACAGGGAACCACTGAGAGAGCAGTACTTC.

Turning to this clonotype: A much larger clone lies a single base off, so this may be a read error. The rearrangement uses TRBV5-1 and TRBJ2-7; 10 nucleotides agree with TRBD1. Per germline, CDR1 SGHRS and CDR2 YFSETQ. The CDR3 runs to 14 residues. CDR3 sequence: CASSTGQGRYERYF. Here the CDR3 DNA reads TGCGCCAGCAGCACGGGACAGGGGCGCTACGAGCGGTACTTC.

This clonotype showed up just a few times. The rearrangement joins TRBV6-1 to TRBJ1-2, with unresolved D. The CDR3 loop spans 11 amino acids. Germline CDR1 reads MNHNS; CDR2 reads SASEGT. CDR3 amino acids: CVSDGNYGYTF. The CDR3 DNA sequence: TGTGTATCGGACGGTAACTATGGCTACACCTTC.

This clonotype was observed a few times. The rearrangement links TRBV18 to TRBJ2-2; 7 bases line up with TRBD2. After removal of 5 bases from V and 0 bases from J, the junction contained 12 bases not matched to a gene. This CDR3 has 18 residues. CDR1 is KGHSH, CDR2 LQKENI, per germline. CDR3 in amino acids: CASSILVRGGTNTGELFF. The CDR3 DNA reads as TGTGCCAGCTCAATTCTGGTCCGCGGGGGTACGAACACCGGGGAGCTGTTTTTT.

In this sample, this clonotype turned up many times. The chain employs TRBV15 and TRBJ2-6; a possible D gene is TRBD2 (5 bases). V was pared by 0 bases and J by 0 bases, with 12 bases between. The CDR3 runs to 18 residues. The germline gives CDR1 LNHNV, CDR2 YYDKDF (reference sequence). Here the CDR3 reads CATSRDRGTLSGANVLTF. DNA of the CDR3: TGTGCCACCAGCAGAGATCGGGGAACACTCTCTGGGGCCAACGTCCTGACTTTC.

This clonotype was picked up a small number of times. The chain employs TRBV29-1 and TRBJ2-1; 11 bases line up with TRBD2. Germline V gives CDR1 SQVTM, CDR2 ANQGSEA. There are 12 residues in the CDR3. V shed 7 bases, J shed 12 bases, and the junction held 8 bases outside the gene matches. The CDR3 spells CSGLAGTGWQFF. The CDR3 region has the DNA TGCAGCGGACTAGCGGGAACGGGATGGCAGTTCTTC.

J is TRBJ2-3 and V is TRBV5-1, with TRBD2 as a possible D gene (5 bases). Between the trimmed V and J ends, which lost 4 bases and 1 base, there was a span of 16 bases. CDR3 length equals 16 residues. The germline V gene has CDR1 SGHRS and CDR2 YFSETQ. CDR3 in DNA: TGCGCCAGCAGCCTAGCCCCGGGATTCGGCACAGATACGCAGTATTTT. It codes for CASSLAPGFGTDTQYF. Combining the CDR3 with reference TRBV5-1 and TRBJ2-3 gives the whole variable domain KAGVTQTPRYLIKTRGQQVTLSCSPISGHRSVSWYQQTPGQGLQFLFEYFSETQRNKGNFPGRFSGRQFSNSRSEMNVSTLELGDSALYLCASSLAPGFGTDTQYFGPGTRLTVL.

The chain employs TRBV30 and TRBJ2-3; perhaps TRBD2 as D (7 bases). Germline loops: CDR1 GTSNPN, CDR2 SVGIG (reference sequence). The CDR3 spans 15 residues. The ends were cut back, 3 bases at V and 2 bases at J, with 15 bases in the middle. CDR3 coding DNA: TGTGCCTGGAGAAGGGAGGGGGGATTCACAGATACGCAGTATTTT. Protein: CAWRREGGFTDTQYF.

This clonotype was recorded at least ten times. CDR3 amino acids: CATSDPRARTSDDGELFF. The CDR3 nucleotides are TGTGCCACCAGTGATCCTCGGGCCCGGACTAGCGACGACGGGGAGCTGTTTTTT. The gene calls are TRBV24-1 and TRBJ2-2; 9 bases fit TRBD2. From germline, CDR1 is KGHDR and CDR2 SFDVKD. The CDR3 consists of 18 residues. V gave up 3 bases and J gave up 7 bases; unmatched junction bases: 14.

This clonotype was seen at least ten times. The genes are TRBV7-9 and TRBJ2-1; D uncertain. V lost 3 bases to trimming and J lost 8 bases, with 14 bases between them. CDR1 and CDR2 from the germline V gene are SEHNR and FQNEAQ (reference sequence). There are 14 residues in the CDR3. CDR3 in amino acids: CASSFARQDDEQFF. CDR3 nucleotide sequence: TGTGCCAGCAGCTTCGCCCGGCAGGACGATGAGCAGTTCTTC.

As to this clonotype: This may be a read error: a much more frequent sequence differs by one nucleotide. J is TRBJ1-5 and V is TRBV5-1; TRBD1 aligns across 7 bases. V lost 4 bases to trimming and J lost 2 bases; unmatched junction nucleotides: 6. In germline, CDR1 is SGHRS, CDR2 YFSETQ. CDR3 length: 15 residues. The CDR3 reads CASSPGTDGNQPQHF. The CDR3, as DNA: TGCGCCAGCAGCCCCGGGACAGACGGCAATCAGCCCCAGCATTTT.

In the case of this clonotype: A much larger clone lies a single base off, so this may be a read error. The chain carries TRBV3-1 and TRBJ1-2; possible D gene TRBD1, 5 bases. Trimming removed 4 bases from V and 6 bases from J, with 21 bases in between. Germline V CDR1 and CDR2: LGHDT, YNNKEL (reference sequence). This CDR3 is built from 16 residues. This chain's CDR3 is CASSPLGEAYVNGYTF. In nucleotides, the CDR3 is TGTGCCAGCAGCCCACTGGGGGAGGCGTATGTGAATGGCTACACCTTC.

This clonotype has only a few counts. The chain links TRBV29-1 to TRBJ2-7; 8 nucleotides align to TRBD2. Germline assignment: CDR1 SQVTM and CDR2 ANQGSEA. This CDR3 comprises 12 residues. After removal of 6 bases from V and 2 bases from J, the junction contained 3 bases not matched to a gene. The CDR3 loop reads CSVSSGTYEQYF. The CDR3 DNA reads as TGCAGCGTAAGTAGCGGGACCTACGAGCAGTACTTC.

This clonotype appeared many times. The CDR3 bases are TGTGCCAGCCTCGGGGACCGCACAGATACGCAGTATTTT. Translated, it gives CASLGDRTDTQYF. The chain recombines TRBV12-3 or TRBV12-4 with TRBJ2-3, with D perhaps given as TRBD1 or TRBD2 (5 bases each). V was trimmed by 8 bases and J by 1 base, leaving 10 bases between them. The CDR3 has 13 residues.

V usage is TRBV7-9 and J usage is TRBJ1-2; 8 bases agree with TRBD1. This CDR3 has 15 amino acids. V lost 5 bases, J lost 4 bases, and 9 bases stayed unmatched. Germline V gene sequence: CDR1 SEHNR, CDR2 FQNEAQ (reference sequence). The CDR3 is CASSAETGDGYGYTF. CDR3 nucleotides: TGTGCCAGCAGCGCCGAGACAGGGGATGGCTATGGCTACACCTTC.

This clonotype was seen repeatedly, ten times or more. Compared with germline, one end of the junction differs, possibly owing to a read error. CDR3 in amino acids: CASSLGDLYGYTF. DNA for the CDR3: TGTGCCAGCAGCTTAGGTGACCTCTATGGCTACACCTTC. This chain joins TRBV5-1 and TRBJ1-2; no definite D call. The CDR3 extends over 13 amino acids. CDR1 is SGHRS, CDR2 YFSETQ, per germline. Full variable domain (outside the CDR3, taken from reference TRBV5-1 and TRBJ1-2): KAGVTQTPRYLIKTRGQQVTLSCSPISGHRSVSWYQQTPGQGLQFLFEYFSETQRNKGNFPGRFSGRQFSNSRSEMNVSTLELGDSALYLCASSLGDLYGYTFGSGTRLTVV.

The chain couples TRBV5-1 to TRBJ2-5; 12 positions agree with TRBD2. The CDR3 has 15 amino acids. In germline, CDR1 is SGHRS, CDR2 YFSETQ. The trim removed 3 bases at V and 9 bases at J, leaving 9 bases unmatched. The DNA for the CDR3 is TGCGCCAGCAGCTCTATGACTAGCGGGAGTGGGGCCCAGTACTTC. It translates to CASSSMTSGSGAQYF.

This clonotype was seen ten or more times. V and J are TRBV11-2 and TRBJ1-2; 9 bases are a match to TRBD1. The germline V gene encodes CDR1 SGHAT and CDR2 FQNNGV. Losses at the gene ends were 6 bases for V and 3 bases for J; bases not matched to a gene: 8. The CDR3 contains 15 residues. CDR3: CASRRNRDRDYGYTF. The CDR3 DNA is TGTGCCAGCAGGAGGAACCGGGACAGGGACTATGGCTACACCTTC.